This T cell receptor beta chain was recovered during a study of cytomegalovirus exposure and HLA in healthy donors. The PCR employed 60 Vbeta primers together with 13 Jbeta primers. Some clones are missing from TCRdb's copy, which holds only in-frame ones; the method was immunoSEQ multiplex PCR. This table has under 200,000 clones, around 78% appearing once. The sequencing input was PBMCs. The sequence came from a woman in her thirties in good health and CMV-seropositive.

The CDR3 protein is CASSPQGALNSPLHF. CDR3 coding DNA: TGTGCCAGCTCACCCCAGGGGGCTTTGAATTCACCCCTCCACTTT. V and J are TRBV18 and TRBJ1-6, with 8 bases fitting TRBD1. Germline CDR1 KGHSH, CDR2 LQKENI. V dropped 3 bases and J dropped 7; count of bases not matched to a gene: 5. This CDR3 has 15 amino acids.